This TCR beta chain was profiled in a study of T cell responses to AZD1222 COVID-19 vaccine. This clone was counted a few times. Its target is unknown. Profiling relied on immunoSEQ multiplex PCR, and the TCRdb table lists in-frame clones only, not all of them. The table records over 100,000 clones, around 91% of them present only once. Study-level findings and limits: Close to half of spike-specific TCRs reportedly recognize unmutated variant regions.

The receptor was derived from an adult in good health. Sequenced here: peripheral blood, sampled on day 0 of AZD1222 vaccination.

CDR3 coding DNA: TGCAGCGTTGGCACTTACACTGAAGCTTTCTTT. Protein sequence: CSVGTYTEAFF. The rearrangement links TRBV29-1 to TRBJ1-1; no clear D. The CDR3 loop spans 11 amino acids. CDR1 is SQVTM, CDR2 ANQGSEA, per germline. V gave up 4 bases and J gave up 3 bases, with 6 bases separating them.